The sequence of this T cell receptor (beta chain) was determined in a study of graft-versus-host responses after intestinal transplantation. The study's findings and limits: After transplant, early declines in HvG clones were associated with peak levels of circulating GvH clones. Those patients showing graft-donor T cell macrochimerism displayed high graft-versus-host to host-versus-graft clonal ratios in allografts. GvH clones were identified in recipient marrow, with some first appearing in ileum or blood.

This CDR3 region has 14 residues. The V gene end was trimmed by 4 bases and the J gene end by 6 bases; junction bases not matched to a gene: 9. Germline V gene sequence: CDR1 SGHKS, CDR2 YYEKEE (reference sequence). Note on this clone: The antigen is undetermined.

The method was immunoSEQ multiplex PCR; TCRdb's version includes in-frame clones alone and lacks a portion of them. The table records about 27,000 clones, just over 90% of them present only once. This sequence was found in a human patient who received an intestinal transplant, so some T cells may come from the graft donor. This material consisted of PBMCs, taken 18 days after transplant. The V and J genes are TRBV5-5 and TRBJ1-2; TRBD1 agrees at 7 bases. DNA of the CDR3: TGTGCCAGCAGCGGAGCAACAGGGGTAGATGGCTACACCTTC. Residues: CASSGATGVDGYTF.